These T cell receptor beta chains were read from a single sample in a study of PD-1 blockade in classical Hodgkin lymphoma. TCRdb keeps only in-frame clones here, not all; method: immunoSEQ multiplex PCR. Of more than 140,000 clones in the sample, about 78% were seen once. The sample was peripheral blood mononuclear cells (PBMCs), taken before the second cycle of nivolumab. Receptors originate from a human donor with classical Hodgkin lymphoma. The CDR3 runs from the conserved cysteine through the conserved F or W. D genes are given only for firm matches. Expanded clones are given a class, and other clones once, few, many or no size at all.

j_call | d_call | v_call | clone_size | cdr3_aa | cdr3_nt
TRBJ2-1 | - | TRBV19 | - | CASSIEGTYNEQFF | TGTGCCAGTAGTATCGAGGGGACCTACAATGAGCAGTTCTTC
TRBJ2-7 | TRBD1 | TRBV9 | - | CASSVGQGAYEQYF | TGTGCCAGCAGCGTAGGGCAGGGGGCCTACGAGCAGTACTTC
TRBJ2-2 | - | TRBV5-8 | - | CASSLELGRELFF | TGTGCCAGCAGCTTGGAGTTGGGGAGGGAGCTGTTTTTT
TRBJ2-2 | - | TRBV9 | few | CASRGSTNTGELFF | TGTGCCAGCAGGGGCAGCACAAACACCGGGGAGCTGTTTTTT
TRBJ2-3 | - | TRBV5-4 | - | CASSWTASTDTQYF | TGTGCCAGCAGCTGGACGGCCTCCACAGATACGCAGTATTTT
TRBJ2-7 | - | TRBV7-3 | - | CASSKDSASYEQYF | TGTGCCAGCAGCAAGGATTCGGCCTCCTACGAGCAGTACTTC
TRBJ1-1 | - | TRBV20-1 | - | CSVSGREAFF | TGCAGTGTCTCAGGGAGGGAAGCTTTCTTT
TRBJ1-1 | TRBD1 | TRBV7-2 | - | CASSLSGTGASEAFF | TGTGCCAGCAGCTTATCCGGGACAGGGGCCTCTGAAGCTTTCTTT
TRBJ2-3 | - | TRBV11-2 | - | CASSLGLVLGPDTQYF | TGTGCCAGCAGCTTAGGACTAGTCCTAGGACCAGATACGCAGTATTTT
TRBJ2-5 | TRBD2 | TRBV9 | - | CASSLTSGIGETQYF | TGTGCCAGCAGCCTTACGAGCGGGATCGGGGAGACCCAGTACTTC
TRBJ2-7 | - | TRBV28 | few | CASSPPHDIGVNEQYF | TGTGCCAGCAGTCCGCCCCATGACATAGGGGTGAACGAGCAGTACTTC
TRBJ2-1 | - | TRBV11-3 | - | CASSLEAYNEQFF | TGTGCCAGCAGCTTAGAGGCCTACAATGAGCAGTTCTTC
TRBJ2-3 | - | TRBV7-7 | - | CASSFDSTDTQYF | TGTGCCAGCAGCTTTGATAGCACAGATACGCAGTATTTT
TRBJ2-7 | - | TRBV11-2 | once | CASSLNPTYEQYF | TGTGCCAGCAGCCTCAACCCCACCTACGAGCAGTACTTC
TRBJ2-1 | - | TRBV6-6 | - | CASSYAPNEQFF | TGTGCCAGCAGTTACGCCCCGAATGAGCAGTTCTTC
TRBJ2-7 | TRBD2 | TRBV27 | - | CASRAGTSGTYEQYF | TGTGCCAGCAGGGCCGGGACTAGCGGGACCTACGAGCAGTACTTC
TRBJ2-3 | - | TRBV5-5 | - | CASIMTGFDTDTQYF | TGTGCCAGCATAATGACAGGTTTTGACACAGATACGCAGTATTTT
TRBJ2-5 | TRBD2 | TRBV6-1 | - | CASSAGLAGVKETQYF | TGTGCCAGCAGTGCTGGACTAGCGGGAGTGAAGGAGACCCAGTACTTC
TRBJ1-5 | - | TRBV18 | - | CASGIGDNQPQHF | TGTGCCAGCGGCATCGGGGATAATCAGCCCCAGCATTTT
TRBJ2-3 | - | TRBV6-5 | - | CASSYSGAYLADTQYF | TGTGCCAGCAGTTACTCGGGAGCGTATCTCGCTGATACGCAGTATTTT
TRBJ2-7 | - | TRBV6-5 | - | CAVRRGASYEQYF | TGTGCGGTTAGACGGGGGGCTTCCTACGAGCAGTACTTC
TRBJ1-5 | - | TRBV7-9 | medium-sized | CASSFSADQPQHF | TGTGCCAGCAGCTTCTCGGCGGATCAGCCCCAGCATTTT
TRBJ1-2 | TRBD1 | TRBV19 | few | CASSIDHDRDDYGYTF | TGTGCCAGTAGTATAGATCATGACAGGGATGACTATGGCTACACCTTC
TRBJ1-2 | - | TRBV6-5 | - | CASSAWQTVGYGYTF | TGTGCCAGCAGTGCATGGCAAACTGTGGGCTATGGCTACACCTTC
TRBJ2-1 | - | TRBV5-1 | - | CASSLATGSDEQFF | TGCGCCAGCAGCTTGGCCACAGGGAGCGATGAGCAGTTCTTC
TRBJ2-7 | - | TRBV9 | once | CASSVGWGAYEQYF | TGTGCCAGCAGCGTAGGGTGGGGGGCCTACGAGCAGTACTTC
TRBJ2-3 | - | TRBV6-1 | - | CASSGGRGTDTQYF | TGTGCCAGCAGTGGGGGGCGAGGCACAGATACGCAGTATTTT
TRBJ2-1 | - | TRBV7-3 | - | CASSSTGDGYNEQFF | TGTGCCAGCAGCAGTACAGGAGACGGCTACAATGAGCAGTTCTTC
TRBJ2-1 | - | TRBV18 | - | CASSPPSRVGEQFF | TGTGCCAGCTCACCACCGTCCCGGGTTGGTGAGCAGTTCTTC
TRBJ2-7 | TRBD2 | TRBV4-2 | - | CASRQDATSGGPYEQYF | TGTGCCAGCAGACAGGACGCTACTAGCGGGGGGCCCTACGAGCAGTACTTC
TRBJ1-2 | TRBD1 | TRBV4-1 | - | CASSQAGQGARGNYGYTF | TGCGCCAGCAGCCAAGCGGGACAGGGGGCGCGAGGTAACTATGGCTACACCTTC
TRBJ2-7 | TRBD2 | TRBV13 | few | CASSLSSGSFYEQYF | TGTGCCAGCAGCTTAAGTAGCGGGAGTTTCTACGAGCAGTACTTC
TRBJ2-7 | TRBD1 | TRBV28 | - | CASSSSSRTGSYEQYF | TGTGCCAGCAGTAGCTCATCACGGACAGGCTCCTACGAGCAGTACTTC
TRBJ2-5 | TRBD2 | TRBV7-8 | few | CASSSTPGLVQETQYF | TGTGCCAGCAGCTCTACGCCGGGACTAGTACAAGAGACCCAGTACTTC
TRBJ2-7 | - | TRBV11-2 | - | CASSVTYEQYF | TGTGCCAGCAGCGTTACCTACGAGCAGTACTTC
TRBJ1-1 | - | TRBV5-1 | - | CASSFGRTNTEAFF | TGCGCCAGCAGCTTCGGACGGACGAACACTGAAGCTTTCTTT
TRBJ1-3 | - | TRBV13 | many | CASSLGAAGNTIYF | TGTGCCAGCAGCTTAGGAGCTGCTGGAAACACCATATATTTT
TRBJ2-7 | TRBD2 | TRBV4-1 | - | CASSQLLGTSRNYEQYF | TGCGCCAGCAGCCAACTTCTCGGGACTAGCCGGAATTACGAGCAGTACTTC
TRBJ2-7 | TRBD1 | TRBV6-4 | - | CASSDGVDREKMGCGEQYF | TGTGCCAGCAGCGACGGGGTGGACAGGGAGAAGATGGGATGCGGGGAGCAGTACTTC
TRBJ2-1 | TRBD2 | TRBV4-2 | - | CASSLPSGGPSNEQFF | TGTGCCAGCAGCCTCCCTAGCGGGGGACCCAGCAATGAGCAGTTCTTC
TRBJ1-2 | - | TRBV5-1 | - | CASSLAGTNYGYTF | TGCGCCAGCAGCTTGGCCGGGACCAACTATGGCTACACCTTC
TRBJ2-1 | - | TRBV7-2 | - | CASSLVETEYNEQFF | TGTGCCAGCAGCTTAGTAGAGACAGAGTACAATGAGCAGTTCTTC
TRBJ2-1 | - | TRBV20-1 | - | CSARPRGEQFF | TGCAGTGCTAGACCTCGAGGAGAGCAGTTCTTC
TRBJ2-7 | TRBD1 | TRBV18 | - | CASSPYRGNEQYF | TGTGCCAGCTCACCCTACAGGGGGAACGAGCAGTACTTC
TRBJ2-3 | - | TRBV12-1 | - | CASSFAPSGTSGTLSTDTQYF | TGTGCCAGCAGCTTTGCCCCCTCCGGGACTAGCGGAACTCTTAGCACAGATACGCAGTATTTT
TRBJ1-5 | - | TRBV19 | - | CASSNTINQPQHF | TGTGCCAGTAGTAACACAATTAATCAGCCCCAGCATTTT
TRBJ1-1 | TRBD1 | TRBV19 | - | CASSGTGLTEAFF | TGTGCCAGTAGCGGGACAGGGCTCACTGAAGCTTTCTTT